This T cell receptor beta chain was profiled in a study of early stage breast cancer tumors. Repertoires were generated with immunoSEQ multiplex PCR, while TCRdb's copy carries only in-frame clones and drops some. The data show about 25,000 clones, approximately 67% seen once. The sequenced material came from breast tumor tissue. This receptor was identified in a person between 60 and 69 years old with breast cancer.

The DNA for the CDR3 is TGCGCCAGCAGTTCAGGCTCGAGCTCCTACAATGAGCAGTTCTTC. This encodes CASSSGSSSYNEQFF. The V and J genes are TRBV4-1 and TRBJ2-1; D call uncertain. The CDR3 has 15 residues. Germline CDR1 is MGHRA and CDR2 is YSYEKL. V was cut by 6 bases and J by 0 bases, with 12 bases left in between.